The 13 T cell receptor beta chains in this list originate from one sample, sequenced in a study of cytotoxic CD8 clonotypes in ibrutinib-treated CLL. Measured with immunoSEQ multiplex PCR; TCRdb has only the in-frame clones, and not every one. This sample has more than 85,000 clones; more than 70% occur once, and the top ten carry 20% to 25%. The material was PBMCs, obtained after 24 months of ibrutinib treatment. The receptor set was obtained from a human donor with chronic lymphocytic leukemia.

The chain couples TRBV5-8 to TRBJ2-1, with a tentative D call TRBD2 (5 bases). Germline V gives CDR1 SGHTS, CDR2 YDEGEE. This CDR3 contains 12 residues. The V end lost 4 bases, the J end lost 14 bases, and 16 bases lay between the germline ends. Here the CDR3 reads CASSHRAPGKFF. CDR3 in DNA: TGTGCCAGCAGCCACCGGGCCCCGGGAAAGTTCTTC.

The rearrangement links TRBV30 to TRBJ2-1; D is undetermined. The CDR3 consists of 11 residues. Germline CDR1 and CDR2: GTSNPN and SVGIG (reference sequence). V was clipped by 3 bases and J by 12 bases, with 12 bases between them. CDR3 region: CAWRVAIGQFF. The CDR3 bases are TGTGCCTGGAGGGTGGCAATTGGGCAGTTCTTC.

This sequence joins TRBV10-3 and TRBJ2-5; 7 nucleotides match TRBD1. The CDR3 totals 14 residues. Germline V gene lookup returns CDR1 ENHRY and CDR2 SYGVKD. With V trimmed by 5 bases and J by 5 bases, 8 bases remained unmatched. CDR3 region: CAISNAGTEETQYF. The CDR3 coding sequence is TGTGCCATCAGTAATGCCGGGACAGAGGAGACCCAGTACTTC.

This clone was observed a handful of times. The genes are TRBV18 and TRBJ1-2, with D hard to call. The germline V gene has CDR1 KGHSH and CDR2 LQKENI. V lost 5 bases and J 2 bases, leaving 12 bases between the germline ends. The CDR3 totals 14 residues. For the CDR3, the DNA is TGTGCCAGCTCAGCCGGGTCTTCGAACTATGGCTACACCTTC. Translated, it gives CASSAGSSNYGYTF.

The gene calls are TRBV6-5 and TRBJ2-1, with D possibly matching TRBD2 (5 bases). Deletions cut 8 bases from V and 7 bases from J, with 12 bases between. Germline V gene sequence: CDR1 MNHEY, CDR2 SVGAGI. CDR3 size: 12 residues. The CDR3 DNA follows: TGTGCCAGCTTCGGCGGGTCGAATGAGCAGTTCTTC. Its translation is CASFGGSNEQFF.

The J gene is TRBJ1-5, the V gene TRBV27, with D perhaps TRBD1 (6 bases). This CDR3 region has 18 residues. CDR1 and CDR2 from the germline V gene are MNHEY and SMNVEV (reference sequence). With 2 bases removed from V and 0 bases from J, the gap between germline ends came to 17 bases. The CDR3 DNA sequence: TGTGCCAGCAGTTTAACAGGGACGGCCCTCTATAGCAATCAGCCCCAGCATTTT. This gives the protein CASSLTGTALYSNQPQHF.

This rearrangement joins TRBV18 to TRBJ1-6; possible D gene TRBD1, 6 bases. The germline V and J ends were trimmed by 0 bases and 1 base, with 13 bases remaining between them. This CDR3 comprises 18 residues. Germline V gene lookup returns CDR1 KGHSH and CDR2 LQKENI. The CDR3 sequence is CASSPPGRGGSYNSPLHF. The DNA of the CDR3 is TGTGCCAGCTCACCACCGGGCAGGGGCGGATCCTATAATTCACCCCTCCACTTT. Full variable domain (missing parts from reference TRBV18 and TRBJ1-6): NAGVMQNPRHLVRRRGQEARLRCSPMKGHSHVYWYRQLPEEGLKFMVYLQKENIIDESGMPKERFSAEFPKEGPSILRIQQVVRGDSAAYFCASSPPGRGGSYNSPLHFGNGTRLTVT.

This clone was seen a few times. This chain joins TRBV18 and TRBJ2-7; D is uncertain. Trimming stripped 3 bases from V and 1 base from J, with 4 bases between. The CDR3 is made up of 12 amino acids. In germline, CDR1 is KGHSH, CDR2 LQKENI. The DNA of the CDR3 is TGTGCCAGCTCACCGGGTTCCTACGAGCAGTACTTC. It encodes CASSPGSYEQYF.

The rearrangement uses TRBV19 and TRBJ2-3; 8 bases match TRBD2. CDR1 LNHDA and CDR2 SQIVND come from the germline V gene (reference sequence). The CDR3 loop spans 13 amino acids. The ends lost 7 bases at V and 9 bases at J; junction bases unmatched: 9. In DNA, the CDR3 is TGTGCCAGTAACCCCGGGACTAGAGGAACGCAGTATTTT. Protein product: CASNPGTRGTQYF.

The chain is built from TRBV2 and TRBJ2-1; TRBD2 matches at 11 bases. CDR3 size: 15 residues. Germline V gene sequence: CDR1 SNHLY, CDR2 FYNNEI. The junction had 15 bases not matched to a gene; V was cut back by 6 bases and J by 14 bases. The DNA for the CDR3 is TGTGCCAGCAGAGGTGGGACTAGCGGTCCCGTGAGTAAGTTCTTC. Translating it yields CASRGGTSGPVSKFF.

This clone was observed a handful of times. As DNA, the CDR3 is TGTGCCAGCAGCGCAGAACCGGGACAGGGGGCTCAGCCCCAGCATTTT. Its protein product is CASSAEPGQGAQPQHF. The chain uses TRBV9 and TRBJ1-5; 12 bases are a match to TRBD1. V dropped 3 bases and J dropped 6; count of bases not matched to a gene: 7. Germline V gene sequence: CDR1 SGDLS, CDR2 YYNGEE. This CDR3 is built from 16 residues.

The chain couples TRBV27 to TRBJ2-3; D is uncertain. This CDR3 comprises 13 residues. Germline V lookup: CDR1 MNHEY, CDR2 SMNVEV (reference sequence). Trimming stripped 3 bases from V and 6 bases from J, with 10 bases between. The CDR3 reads CASSFSERDTQYF. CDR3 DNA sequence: TGTGCCAGCAGTTTCTCCGAGAGGGATACGCAGTATTTT.

Written as DNA, the CDR3 is TGTGCCACTTCGGGACTCGGGTCGGCCGGGGAGCTGTTTTTT. Translating it yields CATSGLGSAGELFF. V gene TRBV19 combines with J gene TRBJ2-2; perhaps TRBD2 as D (6 bases). The CDR3 is 14 amino acids. Per germline, CDR1 LNHDA and CDR2 SQIVND (reference sequence). V dropped 10 bases and J dropped 6 bases, with 18 bases sitting between them.